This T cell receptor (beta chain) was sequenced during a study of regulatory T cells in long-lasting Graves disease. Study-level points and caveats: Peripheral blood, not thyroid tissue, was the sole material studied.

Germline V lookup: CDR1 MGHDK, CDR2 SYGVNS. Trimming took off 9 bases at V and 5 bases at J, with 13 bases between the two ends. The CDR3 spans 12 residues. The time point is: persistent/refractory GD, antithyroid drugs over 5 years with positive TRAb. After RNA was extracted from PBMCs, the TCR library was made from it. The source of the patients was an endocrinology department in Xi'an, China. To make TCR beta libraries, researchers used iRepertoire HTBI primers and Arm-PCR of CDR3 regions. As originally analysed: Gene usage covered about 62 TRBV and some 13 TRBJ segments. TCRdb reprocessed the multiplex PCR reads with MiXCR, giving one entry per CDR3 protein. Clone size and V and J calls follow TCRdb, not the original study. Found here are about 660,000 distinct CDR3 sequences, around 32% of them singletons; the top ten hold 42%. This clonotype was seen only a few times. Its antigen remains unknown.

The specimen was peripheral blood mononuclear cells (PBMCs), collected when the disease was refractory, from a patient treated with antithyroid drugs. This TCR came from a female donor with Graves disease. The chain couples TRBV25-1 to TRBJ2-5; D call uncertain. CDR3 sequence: CASTSPRETQYF. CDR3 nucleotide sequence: TGTGCCAGTACCTCCCCCCGGGAGACCCAGTACTTC.